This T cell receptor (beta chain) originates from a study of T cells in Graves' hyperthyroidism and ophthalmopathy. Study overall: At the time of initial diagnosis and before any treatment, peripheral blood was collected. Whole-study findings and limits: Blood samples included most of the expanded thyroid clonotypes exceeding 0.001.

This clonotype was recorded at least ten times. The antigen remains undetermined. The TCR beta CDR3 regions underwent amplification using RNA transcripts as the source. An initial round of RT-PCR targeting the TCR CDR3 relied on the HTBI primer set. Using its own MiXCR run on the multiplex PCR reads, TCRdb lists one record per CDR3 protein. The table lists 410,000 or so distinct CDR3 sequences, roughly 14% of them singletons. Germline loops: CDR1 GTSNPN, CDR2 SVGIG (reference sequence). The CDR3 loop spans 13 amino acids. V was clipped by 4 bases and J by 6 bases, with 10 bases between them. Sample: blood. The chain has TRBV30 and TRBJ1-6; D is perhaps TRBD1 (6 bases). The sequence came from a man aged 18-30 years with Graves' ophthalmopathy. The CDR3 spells CAWTAGVNSPLHF. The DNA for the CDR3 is TGTGCCTGGACCGCAGGGGTTAATTCACCCCTCCACTTT. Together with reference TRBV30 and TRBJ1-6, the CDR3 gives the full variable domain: SQTIHQWPATLVQPVGSPLSLECTVEGTSNPNLYWYRQAAGRGLQLLFYSVGIGQISSEVPQNLSASRPQDRQFILSSKKLLLSDSGFYLCAWTAGVNSPLHFGNGTRLTVT.